This entry lists 3 T cell receptor beta chains sequenced from one sample in a study of human CD8 memory T cell subsets. Construction of TCR beta libraries was accomplished by means of UMI-labeled 5' RACE. TCRdb reprocessed the 5' RACE reads, with one entry per CDR3 protein and no DNA. This listing includes 9,900 or so distinct CDR3 sequences. The sample taken for sequencing was CD8+ stem-like memory T cells (TSCM and TCM) sorted from PBMCs. Subset indicated: stem-like memory CD8 T cells (TSTEM), CCR7+ PD-1- TIGIT-. The receptors were sampled from a human donor in good health.

The chain uses TRBV7-9 and TRBJ2-5. CDR1 and CDR2 from the germline V gene are SEHNR and FQNEAQ (reference sequence). The CDR3 contains 12 residues. CDR3 sequence: CASSLAGETQYF.

This sequence joins TRBV5-6 and TRBJ2-5; TCRdb returns TRBD2, unconfirmable since there is no DNA. Germline V gives CDR1 SGHDT, CDR2 YYEEEE. The CDR3 consists of 15 residues. Here the CDR3 reads CASSLVAGGGETQYF.

The chain employs TRBV20-1 and TRBJ2-1; TCRdb lists TRBD2, though no DNA is available to test this call. This CDR3 is 15 amino acids long. In germline, CDR1 is DFQATT, CDR2 SNEGSKA (reference sequence). CDR3 protein: CSATGTSGIYNEQFF.